This T cell receptor (beta chain) was captured in a study of shared clonotypes between healthy human individuals. Study-wide points: Memory subsets had estimated richness that was generally smaller than that of naive subsets.

As regards this clone: Its antigen is currently unknown.

This CDR3 contains 14 residues. Germline CDR1 SGHDT, CDR2 YYEEEE. Trimming cost V 0 bases and J 0 bases, with 7 bases left between them. Deep was the level used in running the assay. Measured with immunoSEQ multiplex PCR; TCRdb has only the in-frame clones, and not every one. The table lists roughly 2 million clones, roughly 95% of them singletons, with 0.1% to 0.15% in the top ten. This sequence was found in a man between 18 and 35 years old in good health. V and J are TRBV5-6 and TRBJ2-7, with D possibly being TRBD1 (5 bases). The material sequenced was naive CD4+ T cells sorted from blood. Described subset: CD45RA+ positively selected. The CDR3 protein is CASSLGQSSYEQYF. The CDR3 coding sequence is TGTGCCAGCAGCTTGGGACAGAGCTCCTACGAGCAGTACTTC.